This TCR beta chain was captured in a study of cytomegalovirus exposure and HLA in healthy donors. Study conclusions and caveats: High specificity and sensitivity for cytomegalovirus status were reported for the classifier. Specificity for CMV antigens was confirmed in vitro for a few of the CMV-associated chains. Clusters of TCRs from the first cohort tended to co-occur in the 110 or so validation repertoires (as a later analysis found). Associated with cytomegalovirus, according to the listing, were some 150 TCR beta chains.

V gave up 5 bases and J gave up 0 bases; unmatched junction bases: 13. The CDR3 is made up of 18 amino acids. CDR1 and CDR2 (germline): LNHDA, SQIVND (reference sequence). The method was immunoSEQ multiplex PCR; TCRdb's version includes in-frame clones alone and lacks a portion of them. The sample shows under 100,000 clones, 95% to 97% of them seen only once. This clone was detected a few times. The antigen is not known. Sequencing used PBMCs. The chain employs TRBV19 and TRBJ2-4; TRBD1 aligns across 7 bases. This TCR was sampled from a man aged 18 to 30 in good health and CMV-seronegative. CDR3 DNA sequence: TGTGCCAGTAGTCTAGGGACAGTCACCTCCTTAGCCAAAAACATTCAGTACTTC. Residues: CASSLGTVTSLAKNIQYF.